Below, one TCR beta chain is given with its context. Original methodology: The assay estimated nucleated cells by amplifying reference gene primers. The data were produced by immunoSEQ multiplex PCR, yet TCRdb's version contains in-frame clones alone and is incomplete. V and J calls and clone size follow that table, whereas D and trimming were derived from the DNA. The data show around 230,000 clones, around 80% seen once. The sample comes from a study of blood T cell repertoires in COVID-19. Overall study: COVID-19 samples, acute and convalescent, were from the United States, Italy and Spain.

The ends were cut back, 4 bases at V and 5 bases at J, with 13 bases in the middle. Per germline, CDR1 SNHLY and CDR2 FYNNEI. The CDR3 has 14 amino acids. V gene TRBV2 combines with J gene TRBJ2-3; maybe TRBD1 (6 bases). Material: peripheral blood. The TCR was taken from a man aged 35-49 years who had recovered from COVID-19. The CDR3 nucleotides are TGTGCCAGCAGTGGGACAGTTCGGGGAGATACGCAGTATTTT. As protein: CASSGTVRGDTQYF.